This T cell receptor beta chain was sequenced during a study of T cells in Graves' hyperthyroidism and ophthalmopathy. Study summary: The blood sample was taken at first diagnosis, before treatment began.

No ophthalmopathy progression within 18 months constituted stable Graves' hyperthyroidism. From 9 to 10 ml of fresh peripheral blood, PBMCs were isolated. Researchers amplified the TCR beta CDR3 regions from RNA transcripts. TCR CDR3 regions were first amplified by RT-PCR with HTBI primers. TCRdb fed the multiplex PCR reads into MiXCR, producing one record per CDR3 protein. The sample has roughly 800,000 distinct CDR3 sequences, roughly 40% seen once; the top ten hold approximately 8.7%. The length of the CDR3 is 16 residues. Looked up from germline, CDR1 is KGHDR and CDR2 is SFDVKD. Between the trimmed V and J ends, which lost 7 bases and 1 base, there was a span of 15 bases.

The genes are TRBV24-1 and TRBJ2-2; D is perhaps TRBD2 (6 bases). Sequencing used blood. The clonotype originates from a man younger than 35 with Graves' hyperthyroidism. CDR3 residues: CATSLLGGMNTGELFF. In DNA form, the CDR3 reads TGTGCCACCAGCTTACTGGGCGGGATGAACACCGGGGAGCTGTTTTTT.